This T cell receptor (beta chain) was sequenced during a study of cytomegalovirus exposure and HLA in healthy donors. The PCR employed 60 Vbeta primers together with 13 Jbeta primers. The method was immunoSEQ multiplex PCR; TCRdb's version includes in-frame clones alone and lacks a portion of them. Its listing shows 95,000 to 150,000 clones. Trimming cost V 6 bases and J 4 bases; bases outside gene matches: 5. The CDR3 spans 14 residues. Germline V gene lookup returns CDR1 SEHNR and CDR2 FQNEAQ (reference sequence). General observations from the study: In a later analysis, a missense DCLRE1C variant was linked to TCR beta V- and J-gene trimming.

About this clone: Its antigen is as yet unknown.

The chain has TRBV7-9 and TRBJ2-5; 10 bases fit TRBD1. Sequencing input: PBMCs. The sequence derives from a man aged 18 to 30 in good health and CMV-seronegative. The CDR3 DNA reads TGTGCCAGCAGGATCCGGGACAGGGGAGAGACCCAGTACTTC. Its protein is CASRIRDRGETQYF.